This T cell receptor beta chain was identified in a study of T-cell memory formation after mild COVID-19. General study findings and limits: Largely, contracting CD4+ clones fell within CM and EM, and contracting CD8+ clones within EMRA.

With V trimmed by 3 bases and J by 2 bases, 6 bases remained unmatched. Germline CDR1 is DFQATT and CDR2 is SNEGSKA (reference sequence). The CDR3 extends over 15 amino acids. 5'RACE with constant-segment primers built TCRalpha and TCRbeta cDNA libraries with UMIs. A single record per CDR3 protein comes from TCRdb applying MiXCR to the 5' RACE reads. This table has 150,000 to 200,000 distinct CDR3 sequences, 18% appearing once. Concerning this clonotype itself: Antigen unknown.

V is TRBV20-1 and J is TRBJ2-5; 10 bases fit TRBD2. The sequence was obtained from a man aged 18 to 29 who had mild COVID-19 (a few samples of this study predate the infection). Cell type and time point are not known. The sample consisted of PBMCs or a T cell subset sorted from them (not recorded which). The CDR3 here is CSARDLAGAQETQYF. The DNA for the CDR3 is TGCAGTGCTAGGGACCTAGCGGGGGCTCAAGAGACCCAGTACTTC.